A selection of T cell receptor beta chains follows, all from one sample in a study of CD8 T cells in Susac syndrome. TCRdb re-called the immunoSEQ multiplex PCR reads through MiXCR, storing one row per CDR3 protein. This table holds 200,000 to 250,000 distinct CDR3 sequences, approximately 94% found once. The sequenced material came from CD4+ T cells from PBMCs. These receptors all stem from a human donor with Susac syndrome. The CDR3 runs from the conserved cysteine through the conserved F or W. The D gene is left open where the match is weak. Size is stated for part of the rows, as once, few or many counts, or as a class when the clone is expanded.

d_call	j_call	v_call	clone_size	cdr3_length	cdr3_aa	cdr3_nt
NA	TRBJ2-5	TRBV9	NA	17	CASSATPWRHQGETQYF	TGTGCCAGCAGCGCAACCCCCTGGCGCCATCAGGGGGAGACCCAGTACTTC
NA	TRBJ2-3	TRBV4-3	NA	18	CASSQDLGSGASTDTQYF	TGCGCCAGCAGCCAAGATCTTGGCTCAGGGGCAAGCACAGATACGCAGTATTTT
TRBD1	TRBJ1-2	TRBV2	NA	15	CASTRDEGAWYGYTF	TGTGCCAGCACCCGGGATGAGGGGGCTTGGTATGGCTACACCTTC
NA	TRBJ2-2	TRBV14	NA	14	CASSPGGGTGELFF	TGTGCCAGCAGCCCGGGCGGTGGAACCGGGGAGCTGTTTTTT
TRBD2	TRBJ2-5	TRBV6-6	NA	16	CASSTGLAGARETQYF	TGTGCCAGCAGCACCGGACTAGCGGGGGCCCGAGAGACCCAGTACTTC
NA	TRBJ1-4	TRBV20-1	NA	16	CSASYRGPLINEKLFF	TGCAGTGCTAGTTACCGGGGACCTCTTATTAATGAAAAACTGTTTTTT
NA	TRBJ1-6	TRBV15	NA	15	CATSPQLGNNSPLHF	TGTGCCACCAGTCCTCAGTTGGGGAATAATTCACCCCTCCACTTT
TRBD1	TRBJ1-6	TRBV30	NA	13	CAWMTGGNSPLHF	TGTGCCTGGATGACAGGGGGTAATTCACCCCTCCACTTT
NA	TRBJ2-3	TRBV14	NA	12	CASSQGGGKQYF	TGTGCCAGCAGCCAAGGTGGAGGGAAGCAGTATTTT
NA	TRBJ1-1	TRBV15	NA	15	CATSFSTGANTEAFF	TGTGCCACCAGCTTCTCCACCGGGGCCAACACTGAAGCTTTCTTT
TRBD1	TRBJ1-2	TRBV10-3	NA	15	CAISKGQGDNYGYTF	TGTGCCATCAGTAAGGGACAGGGGGACAACTATGGCTACACCTTC
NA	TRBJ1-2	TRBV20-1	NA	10	CSARSYGYTF	TGCAGTGCTAGGTCCTATGGCTACACCTTC
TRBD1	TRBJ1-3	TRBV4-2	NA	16	CASSQSQGEAGNTIYF	TGTGCCAGCAGCCAGTCACAGGGGGAAGCCGGAAACACCATATATTTT
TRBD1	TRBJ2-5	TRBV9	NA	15	CASSVGQGARETQYF	TGTGCCAGCAGCGTAGGCCAGGGGGCCAGGGAGACCCAGTACTTC
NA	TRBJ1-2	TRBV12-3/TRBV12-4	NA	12	CASGVRVESYTF	TGTGCCAGCGGAGTTCGGGTGGAGAGCTACACCTTC
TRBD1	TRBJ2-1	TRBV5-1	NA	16	CASSLTGTGRVNEQFF	TGCGCCAGCAGCTTGACCGGGACAGGGAGGGTAAATGAGCAGTTCTTC
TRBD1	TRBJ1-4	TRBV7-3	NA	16	CASSLKGAFTMKELFF	TGTGCCAGCAGCTTAAAGGGGGCGTTTACAATGAAAGAACTGTTTTTT
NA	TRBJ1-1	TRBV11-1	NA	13	CASSLALRAEAFF	TGTGCCAGCAGCTTAGCGCTAAGAGCTGAAGCTTTCTTT
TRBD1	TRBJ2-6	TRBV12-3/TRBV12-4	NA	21	CASSSFSPGTGIVPGANVLTF	TGTGCCAGCAGTTCATTTTCCCCCGGGACAGGGATAGTCCCTGGGGCCAACGTCCTGACTTTC
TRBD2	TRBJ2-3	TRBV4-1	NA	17	CASSQGLTSGGADTQYF	TGCGCCAGCAGCCAAGGGTTGACTAGCGGGGGGGCCGATACGCAGTATTTT
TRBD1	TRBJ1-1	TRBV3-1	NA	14	CASSQTGANTEAFF	TGTGCCAGCAGCCAGACAGGGGCCAACACTGAAGCTTTCTTT
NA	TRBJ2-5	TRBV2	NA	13	CASRRTMGETQYF	TGTGCCAGCAGGCGGACTATGGGTGAGACCCAGTACTTC
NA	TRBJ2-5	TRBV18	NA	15	CASSPLPQGQETQYF	TGTGCCAGCTCACCACTACCCCAGGGGCAAGAGACCCAGTACTTC
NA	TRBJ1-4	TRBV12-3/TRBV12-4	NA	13	CASSPDRAEKLFF	TGTGCCAGCAGCCCCGATCGGGCTGAAAAACTGTTTTTT
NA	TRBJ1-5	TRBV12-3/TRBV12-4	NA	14	CASSPGPYNQPQHF	TGTGCCAGCAGTCCTGGACCCTACAATCAGCCCCAGCATTTT
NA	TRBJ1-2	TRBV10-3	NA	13	CAISEAGDYGYTF	TGTGCCATCAGTGAAGCAGGGGACTATGGCTACACCTTC
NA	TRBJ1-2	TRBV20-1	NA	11	CSADPRYGYTF	TGCAGTGCAGACCCCCGCTATGGCTACACCTTC
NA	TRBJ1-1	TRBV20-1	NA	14	CSAAQRGSGAGAFF	TGCAGTGCTGCCCAGAGGGGTTCGGGGGCTGGAGCTTTCTTT
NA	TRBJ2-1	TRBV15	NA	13	CATSREARDEQFF	TGTGCCACCAGCAGAGAGGCCCGGGATGAGCAGTTCTTC
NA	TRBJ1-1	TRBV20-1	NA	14	CSAPGQLDKTEAFF	TGCAGTGCCCCCGGCCAACTCGATAAGACTGAAGCTTTCTTT
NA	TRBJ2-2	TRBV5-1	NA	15	CASTPRTKNTGELFF	TGCGCCAGCACCCCTCGGACAAAGAACACCGGGGAGCTGTTTTTT
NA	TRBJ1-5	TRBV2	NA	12	CASSVWGQPQHF	TGTGCCAGCAGTGTTTGGGGTCAGCCCCAGCATTTT
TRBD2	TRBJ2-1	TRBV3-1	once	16	CASSLYRGDPYNEQFF	TGTGCCAGCAGCCTCTATCGGGGGGACCCCTACAATGAGCAGTTCTTC
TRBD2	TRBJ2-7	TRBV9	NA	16	CASSVGGRGADYEQYF	TGTGCCAGCAGCGTAGGTGGGCGGGGGGCTGACTACGAGCAGTACTTC
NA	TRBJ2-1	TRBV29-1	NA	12	CSVEDQGNEQFF	TGCAGCGTTGAAGATCAGGGCAATGAGCAGTTCTTC
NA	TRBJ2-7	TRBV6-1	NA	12	CATTPTRYEQYF	TGTGCCACCACACCCACCCGATACGAGCAGTACTTC
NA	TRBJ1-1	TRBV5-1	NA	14	CASSLAAGNTEAFF	TGCGCCAGCAGCTTGGCTGCAGGGAACACTGAAGCTTTCTTT
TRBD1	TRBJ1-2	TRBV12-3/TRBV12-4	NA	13	CASSGDSHYGYTF	TGTGCCAGCAGTGGGGACAGCCACTATGGCTACACCTTC
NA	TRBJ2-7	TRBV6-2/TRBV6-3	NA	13	CASSYREPYEQYF	TGTGCCAGCAGCTACAGGGAGCCCTACGAGCAGTACTTC
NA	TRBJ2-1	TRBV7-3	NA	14	CASSRRLPPAEQFF	TGTGCCAGCAGCCGCCGACTACCGCCCGCTGAGCAGTTCTTC
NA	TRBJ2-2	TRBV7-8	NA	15	CASSLGGSYTGELFF	TGTGCCAGCAGCCTAGGGGGGAGTTACACCGGGGAGCTGTTTTTT
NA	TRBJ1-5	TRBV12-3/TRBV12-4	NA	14	CASSFGGAGEPQHF	TGTGCCAGCAGTTTTGGGGGGGCCGGTGAGCCCCAGCATTTT
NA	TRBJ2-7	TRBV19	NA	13	CASTAGHPYEQYF	TGTGCCAGTACCGCGGGACACCCCTACGAGCAGTACTTC
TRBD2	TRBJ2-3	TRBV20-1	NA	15	CSAPTSGPSTDTQYF	TGCAGTGCTCCTACTAGCGGGCCTAGCACAGATACGCAGTATTTT
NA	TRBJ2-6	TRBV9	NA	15	CASSALGSGANVLTF	TGTGCCAGCAGCGCCTTAGGGTCTGGGGCCAACGTCCTGACTTTC
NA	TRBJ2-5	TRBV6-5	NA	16	CASSYSILRGGETQYF	TGTGCCAGCAGTTACTCGATACTAAGGGGCGGAGAGACCCAGTACTTC
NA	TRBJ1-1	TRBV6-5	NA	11	CASGYPDQAFF	TGTGCCAGCGGTTATCCTGACCAGGCTTTCTTT
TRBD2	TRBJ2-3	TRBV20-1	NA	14	CSAGPRGGTDTQYF	TGCAGTGCTGGGCCTCGGGGGGGCACAGATACGCAGTATTTT
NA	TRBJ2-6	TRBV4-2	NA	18	CASSQDLGGISGANVLTF	TGTGCCAGCAGCCAAGATCTTGGCGGGATCTCTGGGGCCAACGTCCTGACTTTC
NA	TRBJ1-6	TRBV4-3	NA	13	CASSQQGLSPLHF	TGCGCCAGCAGCCAACAAGGGCTCTCACCCCTCCACTTT
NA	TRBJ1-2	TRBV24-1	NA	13	CATSDLDSYGYTF	TGTGCCACCAGTGATTTGGATTCCTATGGCTACACCTTC
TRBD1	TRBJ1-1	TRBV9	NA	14	CASSPTGEVTEAFF	TGTGCCAGCAGCCCGACAGGGGAGGTCACTGAAGCTTTCTTT
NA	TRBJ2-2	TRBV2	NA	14	CASSVDVDTGELFF	TGTGCCAGCAGTGTAGATGTGGACACCGGGGAGCTGTTTTTT
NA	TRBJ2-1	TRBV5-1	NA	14	CASSSEQTTNEQFF	TGCGCCAGCAGCTCGGAGCAAACTACGAATGAGCAGTTCTTC
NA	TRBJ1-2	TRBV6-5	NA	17	CASSYDRGEAKQGGYTF	TGTGCCAGCAGTTACGATCGGGGGGAGGCGAAACAAGGGGGCTACACCTTC
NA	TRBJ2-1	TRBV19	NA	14	CASREQDVGNEQFF	TGTGCCAGTCGTGAGCAGGACGTCGGTAATGAGCAGTTCTTC
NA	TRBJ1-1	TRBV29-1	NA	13	CSLVGGAETEAFF	TGCAGCCTTGTGGGGGGCGCAGAAACTGAAGCTTTCTTT